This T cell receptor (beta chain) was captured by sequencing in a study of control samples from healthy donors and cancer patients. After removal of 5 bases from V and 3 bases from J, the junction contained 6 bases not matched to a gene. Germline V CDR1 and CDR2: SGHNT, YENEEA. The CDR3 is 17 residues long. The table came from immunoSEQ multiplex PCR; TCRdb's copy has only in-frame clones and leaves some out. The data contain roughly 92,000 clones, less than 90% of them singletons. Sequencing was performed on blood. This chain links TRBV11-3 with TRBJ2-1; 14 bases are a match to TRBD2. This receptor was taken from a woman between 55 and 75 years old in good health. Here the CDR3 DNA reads TGTGCCAGCAGCGCTCGACTAGCGGGGGGGATCTACAATGAGCAGTTCTTC. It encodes CASSARLAGGIYNEQFF.